This T cell receptor (beta chain) is drawn from a study of T-cell memory formation after mild COVID-19. Only a few counts were recorded for this clonotype. The V and J ends lost 7 bases and 3 bases, in that order; junction bases with no gene match: 16. Germline V gene lookup returns CDR1 DFQATT and CDR2 SNEGSKA (reference sequence). The CDR3 runs to 18 residues. Each CDR3 protein is one row after TCRdb ran MiXCR on the 5' RACE reads. Here the sample spans fewer than 350,000 distinct CDR3 sequences, 13% to 15% being singletons. This TCR came from a man younger than 35 who had mild COVID-19 (a few samples of this study predate the infection). Cell type and time point are not known. The sequencing input was PBMCs or a T cell subset sorted from them (not recorded which). The chain uses TRBV20-1 and TRBJ2-2, with TRBD2 matching 11 bases. The CDR3 is CSGLGVTSGVVDTGELFF. The CDR3 DNA sequence: TGCAGTGGCCTAGGGGTGACTAGCGGGGTTGTTGACACCGGGGAGCTGTTTTTT.